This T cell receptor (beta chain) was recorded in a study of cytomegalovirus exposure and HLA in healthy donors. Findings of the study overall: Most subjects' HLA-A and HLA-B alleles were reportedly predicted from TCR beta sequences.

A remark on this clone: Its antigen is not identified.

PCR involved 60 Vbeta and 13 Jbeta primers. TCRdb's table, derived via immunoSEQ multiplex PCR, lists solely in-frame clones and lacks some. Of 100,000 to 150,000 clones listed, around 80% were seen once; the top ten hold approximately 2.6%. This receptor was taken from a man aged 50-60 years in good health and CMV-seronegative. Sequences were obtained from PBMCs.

DNA of the CDR3: TGCGCCAGCAGCTTTGGGGGGGACGAGCAGTACTTC. Translation: CASSFGGDEQYF. The chain uses TRBV5-1 and TRBJ2-7, with TRBD2 identical over 7 bases. The CDR3 totals 12 residues. The V segment lost 2 bases and the J segment 5 bases; nucleotides outside the gene matches: 1. The germline V gene encodes CDR1 SGHRS and CDR2 YFSETQ.